This TCR beta chain came from a study of identical twins. The CDR3 covers 15 residues. V was clipped by 5 bases and J by 2 bases, with 16 bases between them. The germline V gene has CDR1 SGHTA and CDR2 FQGNSA. TCRdb redid the calling of the 5' RACE reads with MiXCR, one entry per CDR3 protein. The data contain a few hundred thousand distinct CDR3 sequences, 7.5% to 10% of them singletons. Study-wide results and caveats: Invariant cells of the MAIT and iNKT types might have partly distorted the zero-insertion analyses.

Points on this clonotype: As yet, its antigen is unknown.

In addition, the sample was reused for a study of yellow fever vaccine responses in identical twins.

Sequenced sample: PBMCs. V usage is TRBV7-2 and J usage is TRBJ2-7, with a possible D match to TRBD2 (6 bases). This TCR came from a woman aged 18-30 years in good health. CDR3 loop: CASSLGRAGAYEQYF. Here the CDR3 DNA reads TGTGCCAGCAGCCTAGGGAGAGCGGGTGCCTACGAGCAGTACTTC. The complete variable domain, with remaining parts taken from reference TRBV7-2 and TRBJ2-7, reads GAGVSQSPSNKVTEKGKDVELRCDPISGHTALYWYRQSLGQGLEFLIYFQGNSAPDKSGLPSDRFSAERTGGSVSTLTIQRTQQEDSAVYLCASSLGRAGAYEQYFGPGTRLTVT.